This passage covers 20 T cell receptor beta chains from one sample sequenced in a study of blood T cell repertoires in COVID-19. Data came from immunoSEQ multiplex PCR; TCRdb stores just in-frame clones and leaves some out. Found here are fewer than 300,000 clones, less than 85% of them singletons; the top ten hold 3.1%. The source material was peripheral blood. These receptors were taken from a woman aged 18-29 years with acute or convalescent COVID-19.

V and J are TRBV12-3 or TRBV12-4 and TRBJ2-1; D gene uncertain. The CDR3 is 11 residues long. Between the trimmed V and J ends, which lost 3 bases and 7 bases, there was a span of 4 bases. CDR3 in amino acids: CASSFRNEQFF. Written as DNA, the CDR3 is TGTGCCAGCAGTTTCAGGAATGAGCAGTTCTTC.

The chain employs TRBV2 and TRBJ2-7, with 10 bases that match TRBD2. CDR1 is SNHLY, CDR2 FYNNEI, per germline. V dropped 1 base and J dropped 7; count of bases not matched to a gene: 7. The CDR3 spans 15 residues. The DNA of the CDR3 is TGTGCCAGCAGTGAAGTGCTAGCGGGAGCGAGGGAGCAGTACTTC. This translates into CASSEVLAGAREQYF.

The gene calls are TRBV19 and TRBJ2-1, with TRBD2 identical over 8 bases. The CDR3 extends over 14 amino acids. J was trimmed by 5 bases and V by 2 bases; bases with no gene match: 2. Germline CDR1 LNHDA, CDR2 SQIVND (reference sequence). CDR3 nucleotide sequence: TGTGCCAGTAGTATAAGCGGGAGAAACAATGAGCAGTTCTTC. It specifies CASSISGRNNEQFF.

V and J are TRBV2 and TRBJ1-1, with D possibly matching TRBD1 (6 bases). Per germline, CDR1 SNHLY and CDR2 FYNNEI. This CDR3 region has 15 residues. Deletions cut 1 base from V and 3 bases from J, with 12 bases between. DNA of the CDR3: TGTGCCAGCAGTGAAGGGTGGGGGCCTGACACTGAAGCTTTCTTT. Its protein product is CASSEGWGPDTEAFF.

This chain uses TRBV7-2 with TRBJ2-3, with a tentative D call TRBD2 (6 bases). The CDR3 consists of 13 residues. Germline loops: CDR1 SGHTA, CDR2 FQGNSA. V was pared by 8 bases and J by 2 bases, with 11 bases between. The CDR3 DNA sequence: TGTGCCAGCCGAGCTAGCGCCACAGATACGCAGTATTTT. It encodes CASRASATDTQYF.

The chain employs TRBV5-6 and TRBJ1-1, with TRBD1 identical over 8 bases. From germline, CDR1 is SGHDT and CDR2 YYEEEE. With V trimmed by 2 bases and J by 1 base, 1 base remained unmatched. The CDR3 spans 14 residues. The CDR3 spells CASSFGTGNTEAFF. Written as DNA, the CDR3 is TGTGCCAGCAGCTTTGGGACAGGGAACACTGAAGCTTTCTTT.

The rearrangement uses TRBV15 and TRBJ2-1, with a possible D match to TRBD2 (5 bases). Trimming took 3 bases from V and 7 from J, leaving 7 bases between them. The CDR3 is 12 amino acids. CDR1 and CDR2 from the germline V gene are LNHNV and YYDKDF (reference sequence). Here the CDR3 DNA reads TGTGCCACCAGCAGGGACTTTAATGAGCAGTTCTTC. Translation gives CATSRDFNEQFF. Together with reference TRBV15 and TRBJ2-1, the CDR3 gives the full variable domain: DAMVIQNPRYQVTQFGKPVTLSCSQTLNHNVMYWYQQKSSQAPKLLFHYYDKDFNNEADTPDNFQSRRPNTSFCFLDIRSPGLGDTAMYLCATSRDFNEQFFGPGTRLTVL.

CDR3 bases: TGTGCCAGCAGCCCTGGGACTAGCGGGATGGAGCAGTACTTC. Its protein is CASSPGTSGMEQYF. This chain links TRBV9 with TRBJ2-7, with TRBD2 matching 13 bases. V dropped 4 bases and J dropped 7; count of bases not matched to a gene: 5. Germline V CDR1 and CDR2: SGDLS, YYNGEE. The CDR3 has 14 residues. Full variable domain (remainder filled in from reference TRBV9 and TRBJ2-7): DSGVTQTPKHLITATGQRVTLRCSPRSGDLSVYWYQQSLDQGLQFLIQYYNGEERAKGNILERFSAQQFPDLHSELNLSSLELGDSALYFCASSPGTSGMEQYFGPGTRLTVT.

This CDR3 reads CASSVGQGEDEQYF. CDR3 DNA sequence: TGTGCCAGCAGCGTAGGACAGGGTGAAGACGAGCAGTACTTC. The genes are TRBV5-4 and TRBJ2-7; 8 bases fit TRBD1. The CDR3 has 14 amino acids. Germline V gene data show CDR1 as SGHNT and CDR2 as YYREEE (reference sequence). Trimming took 4 bases from V and 5 from J; bases not matched to a gene: 8.

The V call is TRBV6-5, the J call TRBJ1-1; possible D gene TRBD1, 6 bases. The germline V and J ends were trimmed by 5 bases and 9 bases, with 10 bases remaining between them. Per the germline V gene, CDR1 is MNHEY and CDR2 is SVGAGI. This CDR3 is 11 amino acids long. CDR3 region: CASSTGFQAFF. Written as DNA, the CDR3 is TGTGCCAGCAGTACAGGGTTTCAAGCTTTCTTT.

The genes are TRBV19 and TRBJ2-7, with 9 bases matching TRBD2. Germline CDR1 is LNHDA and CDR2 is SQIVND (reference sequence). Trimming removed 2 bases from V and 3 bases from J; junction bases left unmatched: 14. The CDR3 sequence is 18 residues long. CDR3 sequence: CASSIRLAGSSSNYEQYF. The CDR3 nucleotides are TGTGCCAGTAGTATAAGGCTAGCGGGATCTTCCTCCAACTACGAGCAGTACTTC.

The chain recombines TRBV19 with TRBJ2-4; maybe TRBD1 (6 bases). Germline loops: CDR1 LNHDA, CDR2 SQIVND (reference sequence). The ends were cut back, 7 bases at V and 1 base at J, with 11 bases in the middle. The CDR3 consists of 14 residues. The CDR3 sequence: CASTHQGAKNIQYF. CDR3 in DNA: TGTGCCAGTACCCATCAGGGGGCCAAAAACATTCAGTACTTC.

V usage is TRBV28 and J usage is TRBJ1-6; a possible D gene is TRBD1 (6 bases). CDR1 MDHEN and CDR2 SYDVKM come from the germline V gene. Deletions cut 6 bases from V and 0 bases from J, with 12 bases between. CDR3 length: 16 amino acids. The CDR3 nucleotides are TGTGCCAGCAGCTTAACAGGGAGCTCCTATAATTCACCCCTCCACTTT. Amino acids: CASSLTGSSYNSPLHF.

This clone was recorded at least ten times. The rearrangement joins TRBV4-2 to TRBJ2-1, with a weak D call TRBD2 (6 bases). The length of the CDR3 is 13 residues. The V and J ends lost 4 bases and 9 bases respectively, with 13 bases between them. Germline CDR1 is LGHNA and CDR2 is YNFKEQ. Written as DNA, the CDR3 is TGTGCCAGCAGCCCCTGGGGCGGGGTTGAGCAGTTCTTC. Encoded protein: CASSPWGGVEQFF.

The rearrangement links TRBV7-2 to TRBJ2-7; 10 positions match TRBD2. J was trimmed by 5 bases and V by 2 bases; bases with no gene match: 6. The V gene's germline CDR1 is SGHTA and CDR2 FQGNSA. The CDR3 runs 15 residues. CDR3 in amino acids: CASSLYLAGAHEQYF. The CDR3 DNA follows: TGTGCCAGCAGCTTATATCTAGCGGGAGCCCACGAGCAGTACTTC.

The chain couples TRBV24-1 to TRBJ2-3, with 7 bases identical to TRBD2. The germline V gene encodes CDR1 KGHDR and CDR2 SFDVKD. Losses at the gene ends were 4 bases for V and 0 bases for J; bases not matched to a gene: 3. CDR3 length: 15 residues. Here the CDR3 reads CATSDRGDSTDTQYF. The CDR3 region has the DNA TGTGCCACCAGTGACCGGGGGGACAGCACAGATACGCAGTATTTT.

The DNA of the CDR3 is TGTGCCAGCAGTTACTCTGGAGATTCACCCCTCCACTTT. Translated: CASSYSGDSPLHF. This sequence joins TRBV6-6 and TRBJ1-6; D is ambiguous. Looked up from germline, CDR1 is MNHNY and CDR2 is SVGAGI (reference sequence). Trimming cost V 0 bases and J 8 bases, with 5 bases left between them. CDR3 size: 13 residues.

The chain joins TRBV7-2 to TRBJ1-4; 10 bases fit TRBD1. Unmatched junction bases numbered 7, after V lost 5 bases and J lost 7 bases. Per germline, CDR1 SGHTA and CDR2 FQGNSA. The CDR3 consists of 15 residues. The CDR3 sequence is CASSQRQGAFEKLFF. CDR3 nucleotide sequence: TGTGCCAGCAGCCAGCGACAGGGGGCGTTTGAAAAACTGTTTTTT.

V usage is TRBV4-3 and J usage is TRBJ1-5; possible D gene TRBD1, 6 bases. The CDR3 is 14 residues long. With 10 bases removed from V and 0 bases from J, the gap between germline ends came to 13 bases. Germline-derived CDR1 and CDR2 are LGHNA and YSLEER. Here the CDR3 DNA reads TGCGCCACCAGGACAGAAAATAGCAATCAGCCCCAGCATTTT. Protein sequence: CATRTENSNQPQHF.

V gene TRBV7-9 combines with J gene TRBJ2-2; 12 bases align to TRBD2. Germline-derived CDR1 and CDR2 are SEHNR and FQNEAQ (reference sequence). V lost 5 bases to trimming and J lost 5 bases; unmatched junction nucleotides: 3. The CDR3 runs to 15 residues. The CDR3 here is CASSTTSGRTGELFF. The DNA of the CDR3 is TGTGCCAGCAGCACTACTAGCGGGAGGACCGGGGAGCTGTTTTTT.